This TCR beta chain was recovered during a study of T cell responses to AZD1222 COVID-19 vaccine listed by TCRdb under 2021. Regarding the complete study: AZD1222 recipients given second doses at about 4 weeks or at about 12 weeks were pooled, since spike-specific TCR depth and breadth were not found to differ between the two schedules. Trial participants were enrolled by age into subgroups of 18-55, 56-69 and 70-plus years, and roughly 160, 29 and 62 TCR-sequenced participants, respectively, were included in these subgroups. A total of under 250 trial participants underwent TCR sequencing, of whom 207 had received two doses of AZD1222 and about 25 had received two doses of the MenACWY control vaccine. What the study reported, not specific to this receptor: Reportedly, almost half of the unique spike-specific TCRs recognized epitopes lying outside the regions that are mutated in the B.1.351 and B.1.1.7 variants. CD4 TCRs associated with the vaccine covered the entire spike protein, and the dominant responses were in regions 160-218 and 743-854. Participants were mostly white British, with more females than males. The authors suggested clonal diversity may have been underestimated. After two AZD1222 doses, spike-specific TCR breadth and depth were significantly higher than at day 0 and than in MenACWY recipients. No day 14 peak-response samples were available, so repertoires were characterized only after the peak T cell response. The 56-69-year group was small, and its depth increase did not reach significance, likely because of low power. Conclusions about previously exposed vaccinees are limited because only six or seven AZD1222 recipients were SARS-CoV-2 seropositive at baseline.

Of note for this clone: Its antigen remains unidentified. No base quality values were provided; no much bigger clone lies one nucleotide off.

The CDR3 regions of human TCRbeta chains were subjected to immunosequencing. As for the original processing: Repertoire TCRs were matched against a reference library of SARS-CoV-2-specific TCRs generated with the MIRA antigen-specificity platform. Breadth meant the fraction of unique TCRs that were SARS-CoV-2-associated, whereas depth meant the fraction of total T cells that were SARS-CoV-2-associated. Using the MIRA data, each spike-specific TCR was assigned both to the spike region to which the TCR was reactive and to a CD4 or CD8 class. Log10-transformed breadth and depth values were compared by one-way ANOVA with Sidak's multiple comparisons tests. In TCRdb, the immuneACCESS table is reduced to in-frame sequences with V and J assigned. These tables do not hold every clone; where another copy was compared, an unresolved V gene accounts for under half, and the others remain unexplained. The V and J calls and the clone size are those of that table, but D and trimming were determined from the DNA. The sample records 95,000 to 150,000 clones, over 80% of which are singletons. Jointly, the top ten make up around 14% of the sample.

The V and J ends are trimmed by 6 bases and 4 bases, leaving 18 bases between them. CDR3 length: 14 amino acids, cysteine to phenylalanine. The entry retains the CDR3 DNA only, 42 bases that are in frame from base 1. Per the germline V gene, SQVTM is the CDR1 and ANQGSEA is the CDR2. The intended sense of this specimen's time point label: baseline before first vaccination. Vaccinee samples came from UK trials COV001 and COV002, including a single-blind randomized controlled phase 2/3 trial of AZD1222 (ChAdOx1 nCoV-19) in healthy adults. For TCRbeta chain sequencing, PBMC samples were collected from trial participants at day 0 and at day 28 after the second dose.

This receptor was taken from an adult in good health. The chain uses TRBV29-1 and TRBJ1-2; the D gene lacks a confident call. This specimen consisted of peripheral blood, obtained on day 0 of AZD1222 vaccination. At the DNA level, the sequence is TGCAGCGTCGAACCGACTACATTTACCTATGGCTACACCTTC. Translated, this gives CSVEPTTFTYGYTF.